This TCR beta chain stems from a study of blood T cell repertoires in COVID-19. Study at large: Acute and convalescent COVID-19 samples came from the United States, Italy and Spain. The cDNA or gDNA used as material had been derived from T cells, B-cell-depleted T cells, or PBMCs.

Recruited during active infection, patients (from Seattle) were subsequently followed longitudinally. In the authors' workflow: Reference gene primer amplification gave estimated nucleated cell counts. Clones were sequenced by immunoSEQ multiplex PCR, and TCRdb holds only the in-frame ones, with some missing. The DNA was the basis for D and trimming; V, J and clone size are from that table. The repertoire includes approximately 100,000 clones, roughly 90% of them detected once, and 4% to 5% sits in the top ten. Germline loops: CDR1 SQVTM, CDR2 ANQGSEA. V dropped 4 bases and J dropped 4; count of bases not matched to a gene: 6. The CDR3 spans 15 residues.

The sequence was collected from a human donor with COVID-19, enrolled during active disease. The donor label of this sample is uncertain. Material: peripheral blood. The genes are TRBV29-1 and TRBJ2-3; 12 positions match TRBD1. For the CDR3, the DNA is TGCAGCGTTGCCGGGACAGGGGGCCTGGCAGATACGCAGTATTTT. This gives the protein CSVAGTGGLADTQYF.